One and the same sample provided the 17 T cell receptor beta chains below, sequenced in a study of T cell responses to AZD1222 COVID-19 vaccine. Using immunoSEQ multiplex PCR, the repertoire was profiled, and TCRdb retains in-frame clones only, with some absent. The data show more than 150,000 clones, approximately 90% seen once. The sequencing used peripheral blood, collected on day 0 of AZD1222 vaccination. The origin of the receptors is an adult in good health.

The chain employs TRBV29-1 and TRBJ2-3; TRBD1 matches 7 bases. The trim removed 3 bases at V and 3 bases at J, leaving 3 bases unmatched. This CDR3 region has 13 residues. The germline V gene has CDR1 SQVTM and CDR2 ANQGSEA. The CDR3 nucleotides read TGCAGCGTTGACAGGGGGTCGACAGATACGCAGTATTTT. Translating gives CSVDRGSTDTQYF.

CDR3 sequence: CASSEASLAAYNEQFF. The CDR3 nucleotides are TGTGCCAGCAGTGAAGCGTCCCTAGCGGCTTACAATGAGCAGTTCTTC. The chain joins TRBV6-1 to TRBJ2-1; TRBD2 matches at 7 bases. The length of the CDR3 is 16 residues. The trim removed 0 bases at V and 4 bases at J, leaving 6 bases unmatched. Per germline, CDR1 MNHNS and CDR2 SASEGT.

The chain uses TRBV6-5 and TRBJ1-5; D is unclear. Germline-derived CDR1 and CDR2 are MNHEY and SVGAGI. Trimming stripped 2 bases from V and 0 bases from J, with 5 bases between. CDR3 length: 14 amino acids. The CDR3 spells CASSYANSNQPQHF. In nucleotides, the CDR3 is TGTGCCAGCAGTTACGCTAATAGCAATCAGCCCCAGCATTTT.

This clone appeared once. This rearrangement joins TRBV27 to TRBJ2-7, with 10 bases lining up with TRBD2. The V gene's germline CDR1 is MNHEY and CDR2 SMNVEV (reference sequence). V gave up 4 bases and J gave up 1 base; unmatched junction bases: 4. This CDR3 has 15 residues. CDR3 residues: CASSSPSGGSYEQYF. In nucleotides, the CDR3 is TGTGCCAGCAGTTCCCCTAGCGGGGGTTCCTACGAGCAGTACTTC.

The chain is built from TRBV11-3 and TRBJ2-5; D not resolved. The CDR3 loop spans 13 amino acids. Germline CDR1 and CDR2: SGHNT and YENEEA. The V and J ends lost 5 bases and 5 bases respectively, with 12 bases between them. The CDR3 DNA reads TGTGCCAGCAGCGTAGGGTTATCGGAGACCCAGTACTTC. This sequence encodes CASSVGLSETQYF.

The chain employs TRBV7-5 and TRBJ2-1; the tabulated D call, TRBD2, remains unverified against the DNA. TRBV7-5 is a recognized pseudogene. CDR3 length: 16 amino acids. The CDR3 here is CARSPYSGNHDNEQFF. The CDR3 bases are TGTGCCAGAAGCCCGTACAGCGGGAACCACGACAATGAGCAGTTCTTC.

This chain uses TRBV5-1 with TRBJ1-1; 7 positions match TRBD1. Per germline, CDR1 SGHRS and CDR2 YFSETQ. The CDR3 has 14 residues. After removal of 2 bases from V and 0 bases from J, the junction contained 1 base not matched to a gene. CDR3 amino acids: CASSFGTVNTEAFF. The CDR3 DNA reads TGCGCCAGCAGCTTCGGGACAGTGAACACTGAAGCTTTCTTT.

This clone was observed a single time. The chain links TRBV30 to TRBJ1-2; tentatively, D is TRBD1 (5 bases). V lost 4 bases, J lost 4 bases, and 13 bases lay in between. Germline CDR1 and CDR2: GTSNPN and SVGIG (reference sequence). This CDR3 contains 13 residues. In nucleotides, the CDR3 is TGTGCCTGGAAGCCACCCGGGGGCTATGGCTACACCTTC. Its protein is CAWKPPGGYGYTF.

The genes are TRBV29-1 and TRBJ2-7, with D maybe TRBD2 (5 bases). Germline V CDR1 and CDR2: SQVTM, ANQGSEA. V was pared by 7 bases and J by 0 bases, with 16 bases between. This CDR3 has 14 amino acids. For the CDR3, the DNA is TGCAGCGCGTCTGTTCCGGGGAGCTCCTACGAGCAGTACTTC. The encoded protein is CSASVPGSSYEQYF.

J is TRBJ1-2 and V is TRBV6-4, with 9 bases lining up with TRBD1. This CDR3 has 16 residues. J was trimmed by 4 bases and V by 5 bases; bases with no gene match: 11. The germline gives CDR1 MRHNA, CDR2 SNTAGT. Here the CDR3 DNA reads TGTGCCAGCAGTCCATCCGGACAGGGGCTTCTCTATGGCTACACCTTC. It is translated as CASSPSGQGLLYGYTF.

CDR3 amino acids: CASSALGGNTEAFF. The CDR3 DNA reads TGTGCCAGCAGTGCACTGGGGGGGAACACTGAAGCTTTCTTT. The chain employs TRBV25-1 and TRBJ1-1; tentatively, D is TRBD1 (5 bases). The CDR3 is 14 amino acids. Germline V gives CDR1 MGHDK, CDR2 SYGVNS. Trimming left V 4 bases short and J 1 base short, with 10 bases between.

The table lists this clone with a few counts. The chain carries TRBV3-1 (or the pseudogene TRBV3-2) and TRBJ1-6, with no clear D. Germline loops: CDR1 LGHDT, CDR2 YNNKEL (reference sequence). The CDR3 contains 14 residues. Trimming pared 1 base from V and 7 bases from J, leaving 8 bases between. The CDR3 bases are TGTGCCAGCAGCCAAGTTGGACTCAATTCACCCCTCCACTTT. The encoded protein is CASSQVGLNSPLHF.

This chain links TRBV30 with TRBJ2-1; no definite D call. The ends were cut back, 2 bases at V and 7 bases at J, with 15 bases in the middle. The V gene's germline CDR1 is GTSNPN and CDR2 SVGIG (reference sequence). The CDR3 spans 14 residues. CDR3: CAWSRASTRNEQFF. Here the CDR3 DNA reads TGTGCCTGGAGTCGGGCTAGTACAAGGAATGAGCAGTTCTTC. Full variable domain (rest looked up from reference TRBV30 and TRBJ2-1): SQTIHQWPATLVQPVGSPLSLECTVEGTSNPNLYWYRQAAGRGLQLLFYSVGIGQISSEVPQNLSASRPQDRQFILSSKKLLLSDSGFYLCAWSRASTRNEQFFGPGTRLTVL.

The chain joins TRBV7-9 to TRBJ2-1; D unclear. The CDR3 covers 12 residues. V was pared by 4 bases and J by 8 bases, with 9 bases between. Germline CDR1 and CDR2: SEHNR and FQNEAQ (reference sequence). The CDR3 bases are TGTGCCAGCAGCTCACCGGCCCATGAGCAGTTCTTC. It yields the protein CASSSPAHEQFF. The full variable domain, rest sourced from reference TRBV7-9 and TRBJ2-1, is DTGVSQNPRHKITKRGQNVTFRCDPISEHNRLYWYRQTLGQGPEFLTYFQNEAQLEKSRLLSDRFSAERPKGSFSTLEIQRTEQGDSAMYLCASSSPAHEQFFGPGTRLTVL.

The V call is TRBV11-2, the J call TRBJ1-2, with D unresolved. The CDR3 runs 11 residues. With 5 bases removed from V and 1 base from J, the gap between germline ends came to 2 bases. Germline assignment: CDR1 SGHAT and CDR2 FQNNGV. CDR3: CASSINYGYTF. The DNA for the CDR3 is TGTGCCAGCAGCATTAACTATGGCTACACCTTC.

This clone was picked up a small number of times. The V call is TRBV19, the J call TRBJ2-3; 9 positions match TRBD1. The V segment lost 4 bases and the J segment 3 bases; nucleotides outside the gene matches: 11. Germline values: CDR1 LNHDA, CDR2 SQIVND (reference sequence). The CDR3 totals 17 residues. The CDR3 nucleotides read TGTGCCAGTAGTAACCTTTTACAGGGGGCGAAAACAGATACGCAGTATTTT. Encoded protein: CASSNLLQGAKTDTQYF.

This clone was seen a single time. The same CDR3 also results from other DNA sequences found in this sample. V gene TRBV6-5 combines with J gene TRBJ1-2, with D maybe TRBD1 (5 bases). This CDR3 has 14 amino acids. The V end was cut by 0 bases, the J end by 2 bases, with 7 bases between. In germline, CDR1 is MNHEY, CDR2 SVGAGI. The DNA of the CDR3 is TGTGCCAGCAGTTACTCGGGGGGGAACTATGGCTACACCTTC. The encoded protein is CASSYSGGNYGYTF.